A single sample gave rise to the 30 T cell receptor beta chains below, sequenced in a study of blood T cell repertoires in COVID-19. Assay used: immunoSEQ multiplex PCR; TCRdb lists only in-frame clones, some missing. The profile shows roughly 290,000 clones, 75% to 95% of them singletons. Specimen: peripheral blood. The receptor set was obtained from a woman aged 25-40 years with COVID-19, enrolled during active disease.

The genes are TRBV4-3 and TRBJ1-1; possibly TRBD1 for D (5 bases). This CDR3 is 13 amino acids long. V lost 3 bases and J lost 4, with 9 bases in between. CDR1 and CDR2 (germline): LGHNA, YSLEER. CDR3: CASSHGGITEAFF. CDR3 coding DNA: TGCGCCAGCAGCCACGGGGGGATCACTGAAGCTTTCTTT.

The chain carries TRBV4-2 and TRBJ1-6, with 9 bases lining up with TRBD1. The CDR3 spans 15 residues. CDR1 and CDR2 (germline): LGHNA, YNFKEQ. The V gene end was trimmed by 1 base and the J gene end by 9 bases; junction bases not matched to a gene: 4. CDR3 sequence reads: CASSQGTGVPSPLHF. DNA of the CDR3: TGTGCCAGCAGCCAAGGGACAGGGGTTCCTTCACCCCTCCACTTT.

This chain links TRBV28 with TRBJ1-1, with TRBD1 identical over 10 bases. CDR1 and CDR2 from the germline V gene are MDHEN and SYDVKM. J gave up 3 bases and V 2 bases, and 6 bases lay outside the gene matches. This CDR3 spans 16 amino acids. DNA of the CDR3: TGTGCCAGCAGTTTAGTCATGGGGACAGGGGACACTGAAGCTTTCTTT. This codes for CASSLVMGTGDTEAFF.

The rearrangement uses TRBV7-3 and TRBJ2-1; 11 bases are shared with TRBD2. Trimming cost V 0 bases and J 8 bases; bases outside gene matches: 3. CDR1 and CDR2 (germline): SGHTA, FQGTGA. CDR3 size: 15 residues. CDR3 sequence: CASSLTSGRGYEQFF. CDR3 bases: TGTGCCAGCAGCTTAACTAGCGGGAGGGGGTATGAGCAGTTCTTC. The variable domain in full, completed from reference TRBV7-3 and TRBJ2-1, reads GAGVSQTPSNKVTEKGKYVELRCDPISGHTALYWYRQSLGQGPEFLIYFQGTGAADDSGLPNDRFFAVRPEGSVSTLKIQRTERGDSAVYLCASSLTSGRGYEQFFGPGTRLTVL.

The chain is built from TRBV5-1 and TRBJ2-7, with a weak D call TRBD1 (6 bases). Germline lookup yields CDR1 SGHRS and CDR2 YFSETQ. Trimming cost V 0 bases and J 3 bases, with 19 bases left between them. CDR3 length: 17 amino acids. The CDR3 spells CASSLGGGQASHYEQYF. Written as DNA, the CDR3 is TGCGCCAGCAGCTTGGGAGGGGGTCAGGCGAGTCACTACGAGCAGTACTTC.

The genes are TRBV9 and TRBJ2-7; tentative D call: TRBD1 (5 bases). V gave up 1 base and J gave up 5 bases, with 16 bases separating them. The CDR3 totals 15 residues. Germline V gene sequence: CDR1 SGDLS, CDR2 YYNGEE. CDR3 residues: CASSVSPRQIDEQYF. The CDR3 DNA is TGTGCCAGCAGCGTAAGTCCCCGACAGATCGACGAGCAGTACTTC.

The chain carries TRBV4-1 and TRBJ2-7; D may be TRBD1 (6 bases). This CDR3 contains 15 residues. V was cut by 4 bases and J by 5 bases, with 18 bases left in between. Germline lookup yields CDR1 MGHRA and CDR2 YSYEKL. The CDR3 region is CASSLPLQGKNEQYF. The DNA for the CDR3 is TGCGCCAGCAGCCTCCCGTTGCAGGGGAAGAACGAGCAGTACTTC.

This CDR3 reads CASSPGTSVYNEQFF. CDR3 nucleotides: TGTGCCAGTAGTCCCGGGACTAGCGTCTACAATGAGCAGTTCTTC. This chain joins TRBV19 and TRBJ2-1; 10 nucleotides match TRBD2. Germline CDR1 LNHDA, CDR2 SQIVND (reference sequence). The CDR3 totals 15 residues. V lost 5 bases to trimming and J lost 3 bases; unmatched junction nucleotides: 4.

The chain couples TRBV6-5 to TRBJ2-7; possible D gene TRBD2, 5 bases. Trimming shortened V by 2 bases and J by 6 bases, and 8 bases separated the two germline ends. The CDR3 extends over 12 amino acids. Germline CDR1 reads MNHEY; CDR2 reads SVGAGI. The CDR3 coding sequence is TGTGCCAGCAGTTACGGACTCACCGAGCAGTACTTC. Translation: CASSYGLTEQYF.

This clone appeared once. The chain links TRBV24-1 to TRBJ2-3, with a weak D call TRBD1 (5 bases). CDR3 size: 13 residues. With 6 bases removed from V and 1 base from J, the gap between germline ends came to 7 bases. Germline CDR1 KGHDR, CDR2 SFDVKD. CDR3 bases: TGTGCCACCAGTCAACAGGGCACAGATACGCAGTATTTT. Encoded protein: CATSQQGTDTQYF.

The rearrangement uses TRBV5-4 and TRBJ2-7, with TRBD2 matching over 10 bases. Germline loops: CDR1 SGHNT, CDR2 YYREEE (reference sequence). CDR3 length: 15 amino acids. The V gene end was trimmed by 3 bases and the J gene end by 0 bases; junction bases not matched to a gene: 3. The chain's CDR3 is CASSSGLAASYEQYF. The CDR3 nucleotides read TGTGCCAGCAGCTCCGGACTAGCGGCCTCCTACGAGCAGTACTTC.

The chain recombines TRBV19 with TRBJ2-7; 8 bases are shared with TRBD2. Germline lookup yields CDR1 LNHDA and CDR2 SQIVND (reference sequence). The CDR3 spans 16 residues. J gave up 6 bases and V 0 bases, and 10 bases lay outside the gene matches. CDR3 in amino acids: CASSIEASGSLSEQYF. The CDR3 nucleotides read TGTGCCAGTAGTATAGAGGCTAGCGGGTCTTTGAGCGAGCAGTACTTC.

This chain uses TRBV2 with TRBJ1-1; D not resolved. CDR3 length: 13 amino acids. Trimming shortened V by 6 bases and J by 1 base, and 9 bases separated the two germline ends. Germline CDR1 reads SNHLY; CDR2 reads FYNNEI. The CDR3 sequence is CASSLDWNTEAFF. The CDR3 DNA is TGTGCCAGCAGCCTTGACTGGAACACTGAAGCTTTCTTT.

This chain joins TRBV6-6 and TRBJ2-7, with TRBD2 identical over 8 bases. Germline assignment: CDR1 MNHNY and CDR2 SVGAGI (reference sequence). This CDR3 has 15 amino acids. The J segment lost 0 bases and the V segment lost 5 bases, leaving 6 bases of the junction unmatched. CDR3 DNA sequence: TGTGCCAGCAGTCGATTCAGCGGGAGCTCCTACGAGCAGTACTTC. This sequence encodes CASSRFSGSSYEQYF.

The chain combines TRBV30 with TRBJ1-6; the D gene is possibly TRBD1 (6 bases). V gave up 3 bases and J gave up 9 bases, with 15 bases separating them. From germline, CDR1 is GTSNPN and CDR2 SVGIG (reference sequence). This CDR3 spans 14 amino acids. The CDR3 sequence is CAWSVDRPPSPLHF. CDR3 nucleotides: TGTGCCTGGAGCGTCGACAGGCCTCCTTCACCCCTCCACTTT. The full variable domain, completed using reference TRBV30 and TRBJ1-6, is SQTIHQWPATLVQPVGSPLSLECTVEGTSNPNLYWYRQAAGRGLQLLFYSVGIGQISSEVPQNLSASRPQDRQFILSSKKLLLSDSGFYLCAWSVDRPPSPLHFGNGTRLTVT.

V and J are TRBV19 and TRBJ1-4; maybe TRBD1 (6 bases). This CDR3 is 13 amino acids long. Trimming removed 5 bases from V and 8 bases from J, with 12 bases in between. CDR1 LNHDA and CDR2 SQIVND come from the germline V gene (reference sequence). The CDR3 nucleotides read TGTGCCAGTAGTCCCACAGGGCTGGAAAAACTGTTTTTT. Its translation: CASSPTGLEKLFF. The full variable domain, completed using reference TRBV19 and TRBJ1-4, is DGGITQSPKYLFRKEGQNVTLSCEQNLNHDAMYWYRQDPGQGLRLIYYSQIVNDFQKGDIAEGYSVSREKKESFPLTVTSAQKNPTAFYLCASSPTGLEKLFFGSGTQLSVL.

The rearrangement uses TRBV6-2 or TRBV6-3 and TRBJ2-2, with 9 bases matching TRBD2. Germline V gene sequence: CDR1 MNHEY, CDR2 SVGEGT. V shed 0 bases, J shed 4 bases, and the junction held 3 bases outside the gene matches. The CDR3 contains 16 residues. The CDR3 reads CASSYSSGRPTGELFF. CDR3 nucleotide sequence: TGTGCCAGCAGTTACTCGAGCGGGAGGCCCACCGGGGAGCTGTTTTTT.

The CDR3 is CATSEPDRGGSYNEQFF. The CDR3 nucleotides are TGTGCCACCAGTGAACCCGACAGGGGTGGGTCCTACAATGAGCAGTTCTTC. The rearrangement links TRBV24-1 to TRBJ2-1; 8 nucleotides match TRBD1. Germline lookup yields CDR1 KGHDR and CDR2 SFDVKD. This CDR3 is built from 17 residues. The ends lost 4 bases at V and 1 base at J; junction bases unmatched: 8.

This chain joins TRBV28 and TRBJ1-2; no clear D. This CDR3 is built from 13 residues. Trimming shortened V by 6 bases and J by 5 bases, and 13 bases separated the two germline ends. Germline-derived CDR1 and CDR2 are MDHEN and SYDVKM. The DNA of the CDR3 is TGTGCCAGCAGCCTACCCCAGGAATATGGCTACACCTTC. Its protein is CASSLPQEYGYTF.

The rearrangement joins TRBV18 to TRBJ1-1, with 9 bases identical to TRBD1. The CDR3 is 15 residues long. V shed 2 bases, J shed 0 bases, and the junction held 1 base outside the gene matches. CDR1 and CDR2 from the germline V gene are KGHSH and LQKENI. As DNA, the CDR3 is TGTGCCAGCTCACCAGGGACAGGGATGAACACTGAAGCTTTCTTT. Its translation: CASSPGTGMNTEAFF.

The rearrangement uses TRBV10-3 and TRBJ1-5; TRBD1 matches at 10 bases. The junction had 3 bases not matched to a gene; V was cut back by 0 bases and J by 7 bases. This CDR3 has 15 residues. Germline-derived CDR1 and CDR2 are ENHRY and SYGVKD. Here the CDR3 DNA reads TGTGCCATCAGTGAGTCAAGGGACAGGGGCCAGCCCCAGCATTTT. It translates to CAISESRDRGQPQHF.

This rearrangement joins TRBV13 to TRBJ2-5, with 8 nucleotides matching TRBD2. With 0 bases clipped from V and 7 bases from J, the junction kept 7 bases outside the gene matches. CDR3 length equals 15 residues. CDR1 is PRHDT, CDR2 FYEKMQ, per germline (reference sequence). The DNA for the CDR3 is TGTGCCAGCAGCTTAGGAGTAGGAACTAGCGGGACCCAGTACTTC. The encoded protein is CASSLGVGTSGTQYF.

Here the CDR3 DNA reads TGCAGCGCTGCGGGAGGGTTAGAAGAGACCCAGTACTTC. It yields the protein CSAAGGLEETQYF. The genes are TRBV29-1 and TRBJ2-5; 9 positions agree with TRBD2. This CDR3 has 13 amino acids. V shed 7 bases, J shed 3 bases, and the junction held 6 bases outside the gene matches. The germline V gene encodes CDR1 SQVTM and CDR2 ANQGSEA.

This chain connects TRBV5-5 to TRBJ2-7; maybe TRBD1 (5 bases). Germline V CDR1 and CDR2: SGHKS, YYEKEE (reference sequence). Trimming stripped 4 bases from V and 6 bases from J, with 20 bases between. The CDR3 covers 15 residues. The CDR3 DNA reads as TGTGCCAGCAGCCCGGTGGTTTGGCAGGGTGGCGAGCAGTACTTC. Its translation: CASSPVVWQGGEQYF.

The J gene is TRBJ1-2, the V gene TRBV6-1; D might be TRBD1 (5 bases). Trimming pared 0 bases from V and 3 bases from J, leaving 8 bases between. The CDR3 contains 14 residues. Germline values: CDR1 MNHNS, CDR2 SASEGT. CDR3 DNA sequence: TGTGCCAGCAGTGAAGCGCTAGGGGACTATGGCTACACCTTC. Translated: CASSEALGDYGYTF.

This chain connects TRBV2 to TRBJ1-5; no clear D. Looked up from germline, CDR1 is SNHLY and CDR2 is FYNNEI. The CDR3 consists of 15 residues. Trimming removed 4 bases at V and 5 bases at J, with 15 bases between. CDR3 bases: TGTGCCAGCAGTGTCGACGGACTCCCGGATCAGCCCCAGCATTTT. Encoded protein: CASSVDGLPDQPQHF. The full variable domain, completed using reference TRBV2 and TRBJ1-5, is EPEVTQTPSHQVTQMGQEVILRCVPISNHLYFYWYRQILGQKVEFLVSFYNNEISEKSEIFDDQFSVERPDGSNFTLKIRSTKLEDSAMYFCASSVDGLPDQPQHFGDGTRLSIL.

This CDR3 is CASSDPARGNTEAFF. The CDR3 nucleotides read TGTGCCAGCAGTGATCCGGCAAGGGGGAACACTGAAGCTTTCTTT. The rearrangement joins TRBV2 to TRBJ1-1; D may be TRBD1 (5 bases). The V gene lost 3 bases and the J gene lost 1 base, with 12 bases spanning the gap. This CDR3 region has 15 residues. Germline CDR1 and CDR2: SNHLY and FYNNEI.

The chain carries TRBV29-1 and TRBJ2-7; D may be TRBD2 (6 bases). CDR1 and CDR2 from the germline V gene are SQVTM and ANQGSEA. The V gene lost 7 bases and the J gene lost 0 bases, with 16 bases spanning the gap. This CDR3 is built from 14 residues. DNA for the CDR3: TGCAGCGCCGTCAAGTCCGGGGGCTCCTACGAGCAGTACTTC. It encodes CSAVKSGGSYEQYF.

Of note for this clone: Other DNA sequences of this sample code for an identical CDR3. This chain links TRBV11-2 with TRBJ1-2; 11 bases align to TRBD1. V lost 5 bases and J lost 8; bases outside the gene matches: 4. The CDR3 totals 13 residues. CDR1 is SGHAT, CDR2 FQNNGV, per germline. CDR3 coding DNA: TGTGCCAGCAGCCCGGACAGGGGGCAAGGCTACACCTTC. As protein: CASSPDRGQGYTF.

J is TRBJ1-5 and V is TRBV2; D is undetermined. The CDR3 runs 14 residues. CDR1 and CDR2 (germline): SNHLY, FYNNEI. The V end was cut by 4 bases, the J end by 1 base, with 8 bases between. The CDR3 sequence is CASSGGRSNQPQHF. The CDR3 DNA reads as TGTGCCAGCAGTGGAGGTAGGAGCAATCAGCCCCAGCATTTT.